This T cell receptor (beta chain) originates from a study of cytomegalovirus exposure and HLA in healthy donors. Study findings and constraints: There were some V segments, including TRBV6-2 and TRBV6-3, excluded as indistinguishable. Per a prior analysis, the majority of TCR beta V segments were productive roughly 90% or roughly 30% of the time. Researchers catalogued 150 or so TCR beta chains as cytomegalovirus-associated.

A multiplex PCR was run with 60 Vbeta primers and 13 Jbeta primers. Measured with immunoSEQ multiplex PCR; TCRdb has only the in-frame clones, and not every one. The sample yields around 110,000 clones, approximately 70% seen once. CDR1 is LNHDA and CDR2 is SQIVND in the germline V gene (reference sequence). The CDR3 runs 16 residues. The junction had 7 bases not matched to a gene; V was cut back by 4 bases and J by 0 bases. Worth noting for this clone: Its antigen remains unknown.

This chain uses TRBV19 with TRBJ2-7; 9 bases map to TRBD2. The receptor was derived from a man aged 25-45 years in good health and CMV-seropositive. Sequencing was performed on PBMCs. CDR3 loop: CASSNPLAGVSYEQYF. The CDR3 DNA reads TGTGCCAGTAGTAACCCCTTAGCGGGGGTCTCCTACGAGCAGTACTTC.